One sample yielded the 32 T cell receptor beta chains listed below, sequenced in a study of glioma-infiltrating T cells after dendritic cell vaccination listed by TCRdb under 2016. The sample's time point label is to be understood as: after dendritic cell vaccination, including at tumor progression/relapse. The library was prepared using the immunoSEQ multiplex PCR assay. As stored in TCRdb, this immuneACCESS dataset retains in-frame rearrangements with V and J assigned. A fraction of the clones does not appear; measured against another copy, unresolved V genes explain less than half of the discrepancy, and the remainder lacks a known reason. In all, the sample holds roughly 87,000 clones, and 75% to 90% of those were seen once. Clones ranked in the top ten supply 6% to 8.5% of the sample. Sequencing was performed on blood, taken after dendritic cell vaccination. All receptors come from a human donor with glioblastoma.

This clone was seen only once. This rearrangement joins TRBV6-5 to TRBJ1-1, with D tentatively TRBD1 (5 bases). CDR3 size: 16 residues. V dropped 2 bases and J dropped 0 bases, with 13 bases sitting between them. CDR1 MNHEY and CDR2 SVGAGI come from the germline V gene. The CDR3 DNA follows: TGTGCCAGCAGTTACGGCAGGGAATTTTTGAACACTGAAGCTTTCTTT. Encoded protein: CASSYGREFLNTEAFF.

The V and J genes are TRBV21-1 and TRBJ1-1; TRBD1, as called in the table, went unchecked against the DNA. TRBV21-1 is termed a pseudogene. The CDR3 totals 16 residues. The chain's CDR3 is CASRTIQCPMNTEAFF. CDR3 DNA sequence: TGTGCCAGCCGGACAATCCAATGCCCCATGAACACTGAAGCTTTCTTT.

V gene TRBV6-1 combines with J gene TRBJ2-7, with TRBD1 matching over 7 bases. Germline V gene sequence: CDR1 MNHNS, CDR2 SASEGT. The J segment lost 11 bases and the V segment lost 6 bases, leaving 16 bases of the junction unmatched. The CDR3 covers 14 residues. DNA for the CDR3: TGTGCCAGCAGGGGGGACAGAATAGTGTTCGTGGAGTACTTC. Its protein is CASRGDRIVFVEYF.

V is TRBV6-5 and J is TRBJ1-6; no reliable D call. Germline V gene sequence: CDR1 MNHEY, CDR2 SVGAGI. The CDR3 is 15 residues long. The V and J ends lost 4 bases and 1 base respectively, with 8 bases between them. The DNA for the CDR3 is TGTGCCAGCAGTTCCTCTATATCCTATAATTCACCCCTCCACTTT. Residues: CASSSSISYNSPLHF.

V usage is TRBV2 and J usage is TRBJ1-1; tentatively, D is TRBD1 (5 bases). V was clipped by 5 bases and J by 10 bases, with 17 bases between them. The CDR3 has 13 amino acids. Germline lookup yields CDR1 SNHLY and CDR2 FYNNEI. The CDR3 sequence is CASSLQGSDRAFF. In nucleotides, the CDR3 is TGTGCCAGCAGTCTTCAGGGATCTGATCGAGCTTTCTTT.

This clone was counted between two and nine times. The V and J genes are TRBV10-3 and TRBJ1-1, with 8 nucleotides matching TRBD1. Germline values: CDR1 ENHRY, CDR2 SYGVKD. With 6 bases clipped from V and 4 bases from J, the junction kept 7 bases outside the gene matches. This CDR3 has 14 amino acids. CDR3 loop: CAISADRESTEAFF. CDR3 DNA sequence: TGTGCCATCAGCGCGGACAGGGAGAGCACTGAAGCTTTCTTT.

The chain joins TRBV29-1 to TRBJ2-5; 8 bases map to TRBD1. V shed 4 bases and J 1 base; nucleotides not matched to a gene: 8. Germline CDR1 and CDR2: SQVTM and ANQGSEA. This CDR3 has 15 residues. As DNA, the CDR3 is TGCAGCGTTGCTGAAACAGGGGGTTCCCAAGAGACCCAGTACTTC. Its protein product is CSVAETGGSQETQYF.

This chain joins TRBV5-1 and TRBJ2-2; possible D gene TRBD2, 6 bases. The CDR3 totals 16 residues. Looked up from germline, CDR1 is SGHRS and CDR2 is YFSETQ. V gave up 0 bases and J gave up 2 bases, with 11 bases separating them. CDR3 protein: CASSLEVGGNTGELFF. CDR3 coding DNA: TGCGCCAGCAGCTTGGAGGTCGGGGGTAACACCGGGGAGCTGTTTTTT. The whole variable domain, filled in from reference TRBV5-1 and TRBJ2-2, reads KAGVTQTPRYLIKTRGQQVTLSCSPISGHRSVSWYQQTPGQGLQFLFEYFSETQRNKGNFPGRFSGRQFSNSRSEMNVSTLELGDSALYLCASSLEVGGNTGELFFGEGSRLTVL.

V is TRBV5-4 and J is TRBJ1-1; the D gene is possibly TRBD1 (5 bases). There are 15 residues in the CDR3. CDR1 and CDR2 (germline): SGHNT, YYREEE (reference sequence). Trimming shortened V by 2 bases and J by 2 bases, and 13 bases separated the two germline ends. The CDR3 reads CASSLPTDDNTEAFF. The CDR3 nucleotides are TGTGCCAGCAGCTTACCGACAGACGATAACACTGAAGCTTTCTTT.

This clone was seen more than once but under ten times. The chain carries TRBV9 and TRBJ2-1, with 7 bases that match TRBD2. Unmatched junction bases numbered 7, after V lost 4 bases and J lost 6 bases. The CDR3 has 14 residues. CDR1 and CDR2 from the germline V gene are SGDLS and YYNGEE. CDR3 in DNA: TGTGCCAGCAGCCCCCACGGGGGGTCCAATGAGCAGTTCTTC. Translated, it gives CASSPHGGSNEQFF.

The chain links TRBV15 to TRBJ2-2, with 11 nucleotides matching TRBD2. Losses at the gene ends were 5 bases for V and 4 bases for J; bases not matched to a gene: 9. CDR1 and CDR2 from the germline V gene are LNHNV and YYDKDF (reference sequence). The CDR3 consists of 17 residues. The CDR3 sequence: CATSLTSGSRFTGELFF. CDR3 coding DNA: TGTGCCACCAGCCTTACTAGCGGGAGTCGATTCACCGGGGAGCTGTTTTTT.

V usage is TRBV5-4 and J usage is TRBJ2-1; 8 nucleotides match TRBD1. This CDR3 has 14 residues. In germline, CDR1 is SGHNT, CDR2 YYREEE (reference sequence). Unmatched junction bases numbered 4, after V lost 4 bases and J lost 4 bases. The CDR3 DNA sequence: TGTGCCAGCAGCGACGGGACAGGTTACAATGAGCAGTTCTTC. It is translated as CASSDGTGYNEQFF.

V and J are TRBV9 and TRBJ1-1; D not certain. V shed 0 bases and J shed 0 bases, with 9 bases lying between them. This CDR3 is built from 15 residues. CDR1 and CDR2 (germline): SGDLS, YYNGEE. CDR3 sequence (DNA): TGTGCCAGCAGCGTAGGGCCAGGCATGAACACTGAAGCTTTCTTT. Translated, it gives CASSVGPGMNTEAFF.

DNA of the CDR3: TGTGCCAGCAGTGACATTGACAGGGTCGGAAATACGCAGTATTTT. Translating it yields CASSDIDRVGNTQYF. The chain carries TRBV25-1 and TRBJ2-3; 7 bases are shared with TRBD1. V gave up 3 bases and J gave up 7 bases; unmatched junction bases: 10. Per germline, CDR1 MGHDK and CDR2 SYGVNS. This CDR3 comprises 15 residues.

This clone was seen a handful of times. CDR3 loop: CASSVINEQFF. In nucleotides, the CDR3 is TGTGCCAGCAGCGTAATCAATGAGCAGTTCTTC. This chain joins TRBV2 and TRBJ2-1, with no clear D. The germline gives CDR1 SNHLY, CDR2 FYNNEI. The V end was cut by 6 bases, the J end by 6 bases, with 6 bases between. This CDR3 is 11 amino acids long.

This clone has ten or more counts. The J gene is TRBJ1-2, the V gene TRBV2, with no clear D. Germline CDR1 reads SNHLY; CDR2 reads FYNNEI. The CDR3 totals 12 residues. The ends were cut back, 6 bases at V and 2 bases at J, with 7 bases in the middle. CDR3 nucleotide sequence: TGTGCCAGCAGCGCCGGGAACTATGGCTACACCTTC. Amino acid sequence: CASSAGNYGYTF.

The gene calls are TRBV19 and TRBJ1-4, with D perhaps matching TRBD1 (6 bases). Trimming removed 3 bases at V and 4 bases at J, with 12 bases between. The CDR3 has 15 residues. Germline CDR1 LNHDA, CDR2 SQIVND (reference sequence). The CDR3, as DNA: TGTGCCAGTAGTATCTCTGGGGGCCGTAATGAAAAACTGTTTTTT. Translation: CASSISGGRNEKLFF.

This clone has just a few counts. V gene TRBV2 combines with J gene TRBJ2-7; weak D call: TRBD2 (5 bases). Germline CDR1 SNHLY, CDR2 FYNNEI. Trimming cost V 6 bases and J 3 bases, with 9 bases left between them. The CDR3 runs to 12 residues. CDR3 protein: CASREESYEQYF. DNA for the CDR3: TGTGCCAGCAGGGAGGAGAGCTACGAGCAGTACTTC.

The chain has TRBV5-1 and TRBJ1-4; D is unclear. This CDR3 is built from 14 residues. Germline-derived CDR1 and CDR2 are SGHRS and YFSETQ. V lost 0 bases, J lost 8 bases, and 11 bases lay in between. The CDR3 coding sequence is TGCGCCAGCAGCTTGGCCCTCGGGGAAGAAAAACTGTTTTTT. This encodes CASSLALGEEKLFF.

This rearrangement joins TRBV2 to TRBJ1-5, with 7 bases matching TRBD1. Trimming took 1 base from V and 16 from J; bases not matched to a gene: 7. Germline V CDR1 and CDR2: SNHLY, FYNNEI. The CDR3 loop spans 12 amino acids. The CDR3 loop is CASSEGWGQSHF. CDR3 nucleotide sequence: TGTGCCAGCAGTGAAGGGTGGGGACAGAGTCATTTT.

In this sample, this clone turned up once. This rearrangement joins TRBV27 to TRBJ2-7; perhaps TRBD2 as D (5 bases). Trimming pared 2 bases from V and 5 bases from J, leaving 10 bases between. Germline V lookup: CDR1 MNHEY, CDR2 SMNVEV (reference sequence). This CDR3 spans 13 amino acids. In DNA, the CDR3 is TGTGCCAGCAGTTTAGGAGGTTCTGACGAGCAGTACTTC. This codes for CASSLGGSDEQYF.

The chain uses TRBV5-1 and TRBJ1-2; D is possibly TRBD1 (6 bases). V gave up 7 bases and J gave up 2 bases, with 15 bases separating them. The germline V gene has CDR1 SGHRS and CDR2 YFSETQ. The CDR3 consists of 14 residues. The CDR3 is CASAKGVENYGYTF. DNA for the CDR3: TGCGCCAGCGCCAAGGGGGTTGAAAACTATGGCTACACCTTC.

This chain uses TRBV4-1 with TRBJ1-2, with a possible D match to TRBD1 (6 bases). The CDR3 extends over 16 amino acids. The germline CDR1 and CDR2 sequences are MGHRA and YSYEKL. V lost 2 bases and J 2 bases, leaving 15 bases between the germline ends. CDR3 protein: CASSQPGEQRNYGYTF. The CDR3 region has the DNA TGCGCCAGCAGCCAACCAGGGGAACAGCGAAACTATGGCTACACCTTC.

This chain connects TRBV7-6 to TRBJ2-7, with TRBD2 matching over 7 bases. The CDR3 is made up of 16 amino acids. The ends lost 1 base at V and 7 bases at J; junction bases unmatched: 13. Germline values: CDR1 SGHVS, CDR2 FNYEAQ. CDR3 amino acids: CASSLGSASGVGEQYF. The CDR3 nucleotides read TGTGCCAGCAGCTTAGGGTCGGCTAGCGGAGTAGGGGAGCAGTACTTC.

This chain connects TRBV6-5 to TRBJ2-2, with a tentative D call TRBD1 (6 bases). Germline V CDR1 and CDR2: MNHEY, SVGAGI. The CDR3 runs 13 residues. The V end was cut by 6 bases, the J end by 4 bases, with 9 bases between. This CDR3 reads CASSRGGTGELFF. For the CDR3, the DNA is TGTGCCAGCAGCAGAGGGGGCACCGGGGAGCTGTTTTTT.

Within the sample, this clone is medium-sized. This same CDR3 is encoded by further DNA sequences in the sample. The chain has TRBV30 and TRBJ2-3, with unresolved D. CDR1 GTSNPN and CDR2 SVGIG come from the germline V gene (reference sequence). The CDR3 has 13 amino acids. Trimming took off 1 base at V and 0 bases at J, with 5 bases between the two ends. CDR3 nucleotides: TGTGCCTGGAGTGGAGCAAGCACAGATACGCAGTATTTT. It encodes CAWSGASTDTQYF.

This sequence joins TRBV7-3 and TRBJ2-3, with 9 bases identical to TRBD1. This CDR3 has 15 amino acids. The germline V gene has CDR1 SGHTA and CDR2 FQGTGA. V lost 5 bases, J lost 3 bases, and 6 bases stayed unmatched. CDR3 nucleotides: TGTGCCAGCAGCCTCGGGACAGGGTATACAGATACGCAGTATTTT. Protein product: CASSLGTGYTDTQYF.

On this clone: The sample holds other DNA sequences that translate to the same CDR3. CDR3 coding DNA: TGTGCCAGCAGCTTGACAGGGGTAGACTATGGCTACACCTTC. Amino acid sequence: CASSLTGVDYGYTF. The rearrangement joins TRBV5-6 to TRBJ1-2, with TRBD1 identical over 7 bases. This CDR3 contains 14 residues. Per germline, CDR1 SGHDT and CDR2 YYEEEE. Losses at the gene ends were 1 base for V and 3 bases for J; bases not matched to a gene: 3.

In its sample, this clone was seen once. J is TRBJ2-3 and V is TRBV5-6; D perhaps matches TRBD2 (6 bases). V dropped 0 bases and J dropped 11 bases, with 16 bases sitting between them. The CDR3 is made up of 14 amino acids. Germline CDR1 is SGHDT and CDR2 is YYEEEE. For the CDR3, the DNA is TGTGCCAGCAGCTTGGAAGGAGAAGGAGGGGAGCAGTATTTT. Its translation: CASSLEGEGGEQYF.

The gene calls are TRBV10-3 and TRBJ2-1; 7 bases are shared with TRBD2. V shed 5 bases and J 5 bases; nucleotides not matched to a gene: 6. CDR1 is ENHRY, CDR2 SYGVKD, per germline. The CDR3 extends over 14 amino acids. Here the CDR3 reads CAISFAGENNEQFF. The CDR3 DNA reads TGTGCCATCAGTTTTGCGGGAGAAAACAATGAGCAGTTCTTC.

The CDR3 spells CASSPRNTEAFF. DNA of the CDR3: TGTGCCAGCAGCCCGAGAAACACTGAAGCTTTCTTT. This sequence joins TRBV5-4 and TRBJ1-1; D gene ambiguous. Germline V CDR1 and CDR2: SGHNT, YYREEE (reference sequence). V was shortened by 4 bases and J by 2 bases, with 6 bases between the two germline ends. This CDR3 comprises 12 residues.

This clone was recorded once. The J gene is TRBJ1-4, the V gene TRBV7-2; D uncertain. V lost 5 bases and J lost 3, with 13 bases in between. The CDR3 runs 15 residues. Germline CDR1 and CDR2: SGHTA and FQGNSA. CDR3 in amino acids: CASSQNIASNEKLFF. Here the CDR3 DNA reads TGTGCCAGCAGCCAAAACATCGCCTCTAATGAAAAACTGTTTTTT.